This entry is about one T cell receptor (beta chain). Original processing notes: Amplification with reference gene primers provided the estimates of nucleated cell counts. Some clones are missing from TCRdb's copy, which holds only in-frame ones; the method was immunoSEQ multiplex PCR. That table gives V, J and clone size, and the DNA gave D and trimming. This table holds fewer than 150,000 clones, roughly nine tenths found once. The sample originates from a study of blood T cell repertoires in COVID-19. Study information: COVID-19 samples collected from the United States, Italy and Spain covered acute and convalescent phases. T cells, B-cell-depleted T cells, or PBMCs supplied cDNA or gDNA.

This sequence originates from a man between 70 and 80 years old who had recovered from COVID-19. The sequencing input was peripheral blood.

This chain's CDR3 is CSVGTGGFTDTQYF. The CDR3 coding sequence is TGCAGCGTCGGGACAGGGGGATTCACAGATACGCAGTATTTT. This chain connects TRBV29-1 to TRBJ2-3, with 11 nucleotides matching TRBD1. From germline, CDR1 is SQVTM and CDR2 ANQGSEA. CDR3 length: 14 amino acids. V lost 6 bases to trimming and J lost 2 bases; unmatched junction nucleotides: 4.